This T cell receptor beta chain was sequenced during a study of regulatory T cells in long-lasting Graves disease. Turning to the study itself: Graves' patients, diagnosed recently, had received antithyroid drugs under 3 months. General study points: Study was limited to peripheral blood, excluding thyroid tissue.

This clonotype was detected many times. Its antigen is undetermined. The time point denotes: newly diagnosed GD, antithyroid drugs for less than 3 months. RNA from PBMCs was the source of the TCR library. The authors built TCR beta libraries using iRepertoire HTBI primers and Arm-PCR of CDR3 regions. TCRdb reprocessed the multiplex PCR reads with MiXCR, giving one entry per CDR3 protein. Of hundreds of thousands of distinct CDR3 sequences listed, about 16% were seen once; the top ten hold about 12%. This same sample was also part of a study on T cells in Graves' hyperthyroidism and ophthalmopathy. As reported in that work: Diagnosing involved the use of clinical symptoms, serum thyroxine and TRAb, thyroid ultrasound and orbital computed tomography.

This sequence was found in a man younger than 35 with Graves disease. Material: peripheral blood mononuclear cells (PBMCs), obtained at new diagnosis, from a patient treated with antithyroid drugs.

The CDR3 coding sequence is TGTGCCAGCAGTGAAGTGAGGGGGGCAGGAGGGACAGATACGCAGTATTTT. Protein sequence: CASSEVRGAGGTDTQYF. The chain has TRBV6-1 and TRBJ2-3, with D possibly called TRBD1 or TRBD2 (6 bases each). The CDR3 sequence is 17 residues long. V lost 1 base and J lost 3, with 17 bases in between. From germline, CDR1 is MNHNS and CDR2 SASEGT.